These 25 T cell receptor beta chains were all obtained from the same sample, sequenced in a study of T cells after yellow fever vaccination. TCRdb re-called the 5' RACE reads with MiXCR, one entry per CDR3 protein. The sample carries approximately 140,000 distinct CDR3 sequences, about 8% recorded once. This material consisted of CD4+ T cells sorted from PBMCs, taken 5 days after the yellow fever booster vaccination. These receptors all stem from a man aged 25-45 years who received the YFV17D yellow fever vaccine.

This clonotype was seen ten or more times. This chain joins TRBV20-1 and TRBJ2-3; possible D gene TRBD2, 7 bases. Trimming removed 3 bases from V and 0 bases from J, with 10 bases in between. CDR3 length equals 14 residues. Germline V gene data show CDR1 as DFQATT and CDR2 as SNEGSKA (reference sequence). The CDR3 loop reads CSASGGASTDTQYF. The CDR3 DNA sequence: TGCAGTGCTAGTGGGGGGGCGAGCACAGATACGCAGTATTTT.

This clonotype has ten or more counts. The J gene is TRBJ1-1, the V gene TRBV6-2 or TRBV6-3, with D maybe TRBD1 (6 bases). The V and J ends lost 6 bases and 4 bases respectively, with 12 bases between them. CDR3 length equals 13 residues. Germline V gene data show CDR1 as MNHEY and CDR2 as SVGEGT. The CDR3, as DNA: TGTGCCAGCAGAGGGGAGGGGGTCACTGAAGCTTTCTTT. Its translation: CASRGEGVTEAFF.

This clonotype was observed a handful of times. The CDR3 nucleotides are TGTGCCACCGAGGGAGGCTCCAAGGGTGTGATGCAGTATTTT. It codes for CATEGGSKGVMQYF. This rearrangement joins TRBV19 to TRBJ2-3; D possibly corresponds to TRBD2 (6 bases). This CDR3 comprises 14 residues. The V end was cut by 10 bases, the J end by 11 bases, with 25 bases between. Per the germline V gene, CDR1 is LNHDA and CDR2 is SQIVND (reference sequence).

This clonotype was seen many times. The J gene is TRBJ2-5, the V gene TRBV5-4; D assignment may be TRBD1 or TRBD2 (6 bases each). The CDR3 has 16 amino acids. The V gene lost 0 bases and the J gene lost 3 bases, with 15 bases spanning the gap. Germline V lookup: CDR1 SGHNT, CDR2 YYREEE (reference sequence). The CDR3 coding sequence is TGTGCCAGCAGCTTGGGAGGGGGAACGGGGGAAGAGACCCAGTACTTC. Protein sequence: CASSLGGGTGEETQYF.

This clonotype was recorded at least ten times. V is TRBV10-3 and J is TRBJ2-1; 11 positions agree with TRBD2. The CDR3 runs to 15 residues. Germline CDR1 reads ENHRY; CDR2 reads SYGVKD. The junction had 11 bases not matched to a gene; V was cut back by 10 bases and J by 6 bases. CDR3 amino acids: CASRPQTSGSNEQFF. DNA of the CDR3: TGTGCCAGCCGTCCGCAAACTAGCGGGAGCAATGAGCAGTTCTTC.

In its sample, this clonotype was seen many times. V gene TRBV12-3 or TRBV12-4 combines with J gene TRBJ2-7; TRBD1 or TRBD2 may be the D gene (5 bases each). V lost 6 bases to trimming and J lost 6 bases, with 12 bases between them. CDR3 length equals 12 residues. The CDR3 loop reads CASRYGTLEQYF. CDR3 nucleotides: TGTGCCAGCAGATATGGGACGCTCGAGCAGTACTTC.

In this sample, this clonotype turned up many times. V usage is TRBV3-1 and J usage is TRBJ2-7, with D unclear. The V end lost 4 bases, the J end lost 6 bases, and 7 bases lay between the germline ends. The germline gives CDR1 LGHDT, CDR2 YNNKEL (reference sequence). CDR3 length: 11 amino acids. This CDR3 is CASSRVSEQYF. The CDR3 coding sequence is TGTGCCAGCAGCCGGGTGAGCGAGCAGTACTTC.

This clonotype was detected a few times. The V and J genes are TRBV5-8 and TRBJ2-4; unclear D gene. Trimming left V 1 base short and J 0 bases short, with 8 bases between. Germline V gives CDR1 SGHTS, CDR2 YDEGEE. The CDR3 length is 15 residues. CDR3 nucleotides: TGTGCCAGCAGCTTGAGAGTGCTAGCCAAAAACATTCAGTACTTC. Amino acid sequence: CASSLRVLAKNIQYF.

In this sample, this clonotype turned up many times. The rearrangement joins TRBV28 to TRBJ1-5; maybe TRBD1 (6 bases). The CDR3 has 12 residues. Germline CDR1 reads MDHEN; CDR2 reads SYDVKM. The V end lost 6 bases, the J end lost 7 bases, and 10 bases lay between the germline ends. The CDR3 loop reads CASSRGGQPQHF. CDR3 coding DNA: TGTGCCAGCAGCCGGGGGGGCCAGCCCCAGCATTTT. The whole variable domain, filled in from reference TRBV28 and TRBJ1-5, reads DVKVTQSSRYLVKRTGEKVFLECVQDMDHENMFWYRQDPGLGLRLIYFSYDVKMKEKGDIPEGYSVSREKKERFSLILESASTNQTSMYLCASSRGGQPQHFGDGTRLSIL.

This clonotype appeared many times. The CDR3 protein is CAISESATDAEQYF. The DNA for the CDR3 is TGTGCCATCAGTGAGTCGGCGACGGATGCGGAGCAGTACTTC. The V call is TRBV10-3, the J call TRBJ2-7; D remains unclear. V was pared by 0 bases and J by 7 bases, with 13 bases between. CDR1 and CDR2 from the germline V gene are ENHRY and SYGVKD. The CDR3 extends over 14 amino acids.

At least ten counts were recorded for this clonotype. The chain carries TRBV12-3 or TRBV12-4 and TRBJ2-3, with D possibly matching TRBD2 (6 bases). V shed 3 bases and J shed 4 bases, with 8 bases lying between them. The CDR3 length is 13 residues. CDR3 region: CASSFVAADTQYF. As DNA, the CDR3 is TGTGCCAGCAGTTTCGTAGCGGCAGATACGCAGTATTTT.

The rearrangement links TRBV21-1 to TRBJ2-7. TRBV21-1 is shown as a pseudogene. This CDR3 is 10 amino acids long. CDR3 sequence reads: CPTSCYEQYF. The CDR3 DNA reads as TGTCCCACAAGCTGCTACGAGCAGTACTTC.

This clonotype appeared many times. V gene TRBV24-1 combines with J gene TRBJ2-1, with 11 bases lining up with TRBD2. The V segment lost 9 bases and the J segment 9 bases; nucleotides outside the gene matches: 12. CDR3 length: 15 residues. Germline CDR1 KGHDR, CDR2 SFDVKD. The chain's CDR3 is CATGTSGQFGFEQFF. CDR3 in DNA: TGTGCCACCGGGACTAGCGGTCAATTTGGATTTGAGCAGTTCTTC.

This clonotype was recorded many times. The chain joins TRBV7-2 to TRBJ2-7, with D possibly matching TRBD1 (5 bases). This CDR3 is built from 13 residues. The germline V gene has CDR1 SGHTA and CDR2 FQGNSA. V shed 5 bases and J shed 4 bases, with 12 bases lying between them. The DNA of the CDR3 is TGTGCCAGCAGCCGCCCGCCAGGGTACGAGCAGTACTTC. Protein sequence: CASSRPPGYEQYF.

A remark on this clonotype: With a much larger clone just one base away, this may be a read error. This chain joins TRBV5-1 and TRBJ2-3; D call uncertain. CDR1 and CDR2 from the germline V gene are SGHRS and YFSETQ. The CDR3 consists of 12 residues. The DNA of the CDR3 is TGCGCCAACAGCCTCCAGTCAGATACGCAGTATTTT. Its translation: CANSLQSDTQYF.

This clonotype was seen many times. The V and J genes are TRBV20-1 and TRBJ2-1; 10 nucleotides align to TRBD1. The V and J ends lost 3 bases and 8 bases, in that order; junction bases with no gene match: 7. From germline, CDR1 is DFQATT and CDR2 SNEGSKA (reference sequence). CDR3 length: 14 residues. The CDR3 region has the DNA TGCAGTGCTAGCCGCCGGGACAGGGGCGATGAGCAGTTCTTC. The encoded protein is CSASRRDRGDEQFF.

This clonotype was picked up a small number of times. This chain uses TRBV5-4 with TRBJ2-1, with 11 bases lining up with TRBD2. Germline V gives CDR1 SGHNT, CDR2 YYREEE (reference sequence). The CDR3 is 15 residues long. V lost 5 bases, J lost 5 bases, and 6 bases stayed unmatched. CDR3: CASSPGTSGHNEQFF. CDR3 in DNA: TGTGCCAGCAGTCCCGGGACTAGCGGCCACAATGAGCAGTTCTTC.

Ten or more counts support this clonotype. CDR3 loop: CASSVGGKRTHEQYF. CDR3 nucleotides: TGTGCCAGCAGTGTGGGCGGGAAACGAACCCACGAGCAGTACTTC. The chain links TRBV2 to TRBJ2-7, with D maybe TRBD2 (6 bases). In germline, CDR1 is SNHLY, CDR2 FYNNEI. CDR3 length: 15 amino acids. Deletions cut 4 bases from V and 5 bases from J, with 18 bases between.

This clonotype was detected many times. The chain uses TRBV5-4 and TRBJ2-1, with 14 bases matching TRBD2. Trimming removed 5 bases from V and 9 bases from J; junction bases left unmatched: 10. Per germline, CDR1 SGHNT and CDR2 YYREEE (reference sequence). CDR3 length equals 16 residues. CDR3 coding DNA: TGTGCCAGCAGGGTAGGAGGGACTAGCGGGAGAGGTGAGCAGTTCTTC. Its protein is CASRVGGTSGRGEQFF. The entire variable domain, with the rest obtained from reference TRBV5-4 and TRBJ2-1, is as follows: ETGVTQSPTHLIKTRGQQVTLRCSSQSGHNTVSWYQQALGQGPQFIFQYYREEENGRGNFPPRFSGLQFPNYSSELNVNALELDDSALYLCASRVGGTSGRGEQFFGPGTRLTVL.

There are many counts of this clonotype. V is TRBV28 and J is TRBJ2-7; tentative D call: TRBD1 (5 bases). CDR1 is MDHEN, CDR2 SYDVKM, per germline. The CDR3 spans 15 residues. Trimming left V 4 bases short and J 3 bases short, with 16 bases between. CDR3 sequence (DNA): TGTGCCAGCAGTTCCCTTCAGGGTAGCTACTACGAGCAGTACTTC. It encodes CASSSLQGSYYEQYF. Full variable domain (outside the CDR3, taken from reference TRBV28 and TRBJ2-7): DVKVTQSSRYLVKRTGEKVFLECVQDMDHENMFWYRQDPGLGLRLIYFSYDVKMKEKGDIPEGYSVSREKKERFSLILESASTNQTSMYLCASSSLQGSYYEQYFGPGTRLTVT.

This clonotype was observed many times. V and J are TRBV6-5 and TRBJ2-7; the match to TRBD1 covers 8 bases. After removal of 7 bases from V and 2 bases from J, the junction contained 4 bases not matched to a gene. CDR3 length: 13 residues. CDR1 is MNHEY and CDR2 is SVGAGI in the germline V gene. CDR3 DNA: TGTGCCAGCAAGAACAGGGGGGCCTACGAGCAGTACTTC. This encodes CASKNRGAYEQYF.

This clonotype was observed at least ten times. The chain employs TRBV4-3 and TRBJ2-1; D is perhaps TRBD2 (6 bases). V was trimmed by 1 base and J by 9 bases, leaving 13 bases between them. Germline CDR1 LGHNA, CDR2 YSLEER. The CDR3 is made up of 14 amino acids. CDR3 protein: CASSQGPREIEQFF. The CDR3 coding sequence is TGCGCCAGCAGCCAAGGCCCGCGGGAAATTGAGCAGTTCTTC.

This clonotype was detected ten times or more. The CDR3 DNA follows: TGCAGTGCTTCAACTAGCGGGAGGGGCACCTACGAGCAGTACTTC. Its translation: CSASTSGRGTYEQYF. This chain joins TRBV20-1 and TRBJ2-7; the match to TRBD2 covers 13 bases. J lost 2 bases, V lost 5 bases, and 6 bases had no gene match. The CDR3 loop spans 15 amino acids. The germline CDR1 and CDR2 sequences are DFQATT and SNEGSKA (reference sequence).

The sample holds a few counts of this clonotype. This rearrangement joins TRBV5-1 to TRBJ1-1; D is undetermined. V lost 0 bases and J 5 bases, leaving 8 bases between the germline ends. The CDR3 runs to 13 residues. Germline-derived CDR1 and CDR2 are SGHRS and YFSETQ. The CDR3 loop is CASSLGGSTEAFF. CDR3 bases: TGCGCCAGCAGCTTGGGAGGGAGTACTGAAGCTTTCTTT. The full variable domain, its missing parts supplied by reference TRBV5-1 and TRBJ1-1, is KAGVTQTPRYLIKTRGQQVTLSCSPISGHRSVSWYQQTPGQGLQFLFEYFSETQRNKGNFPGRFSGRQFSNSRSEMNVSTLELGDSALYLCASSLGGSTEAFFGQGTRLTVV.

This clonotype was seen many times. The V call is TRBV5-1, the J call TRBJ2-3; 12 bases fit TRBD1. Germline CDR1 reads SGHRS; CDR2 reads YFSETQ. The CDR3 contains 17 residues. The trim removed 4 bases at V and 5 bases at J, leaving 11 bases unmatched. The CDR3 region is CASSRIGTGGALDTQYF. CDR3 DNA sequence: TGCGCCAGCAGCCGGATCGGGACAGGGGGCGCGTTAGATACGCAGTATTTT.